The subject of this entry is one T cell receptor beta chain. This sample is part of a study of blood T cell repertoires in COVID-19. Study background: PBMCs, B-cell-depleted T cells, or T cells were the source of the cDNA or gDNA that made up the material.

Profiling relied on immunoSEQ multiplex PCR, and the TCRdb table lists in-frame clones only, not all of them. The sample lists around 190,000 clones; 86% were seen once. Everyone who took part was 18 to 89 years old, and they came from fewer than 25 US areas. The trim removed 0 bases at V and 0 bases at J, leaving 4 bases unmatched. The germline CDR1 and CDR2 sequences are MNHEY and SMNVEV (reference sequence). The CDR3 contains 17 residues. This TCR was recovered from a man in his forties or fifties with acute COVID-19. The sequencing sample was made of PBMCs or T cells enriched from blood (not recorded which). The chain has TRBV27 and TRBJ2-1, with TRBD2 identical over 8 bases. CDR3 loop: CASSLSRAGGSYNEQFF. The DNA of the CDR3 is TGTGCCAGCAGTTTATCGAGGGCGGGGGGCTCCTACAATGAGCAGTTCTTC.